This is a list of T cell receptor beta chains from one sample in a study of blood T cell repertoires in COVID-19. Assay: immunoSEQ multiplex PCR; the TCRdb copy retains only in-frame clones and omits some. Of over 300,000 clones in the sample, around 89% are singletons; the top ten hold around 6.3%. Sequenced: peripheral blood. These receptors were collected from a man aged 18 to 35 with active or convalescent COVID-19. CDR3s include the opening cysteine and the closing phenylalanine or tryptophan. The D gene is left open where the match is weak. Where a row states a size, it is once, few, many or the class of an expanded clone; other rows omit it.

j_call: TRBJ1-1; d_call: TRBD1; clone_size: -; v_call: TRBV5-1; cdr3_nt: TGCGCCAGCAGCGCAAGGACAGGACAGAACACTGAAGCTTTCTTT; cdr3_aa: CASSARTGQNTEAFF
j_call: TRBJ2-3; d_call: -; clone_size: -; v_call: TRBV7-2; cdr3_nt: TGTGCCAGCAGCTTGACTAGGAAGACAGATACGCAGTATTTT; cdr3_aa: CASSLTRKTDTQYF
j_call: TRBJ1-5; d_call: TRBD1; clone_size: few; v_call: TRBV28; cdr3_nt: TGTGCCAGCGGAAAAGGACAGGAGTCGGGCAATCAGCCCCAGCATTTT; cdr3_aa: CASGKGQESGNQPQHF
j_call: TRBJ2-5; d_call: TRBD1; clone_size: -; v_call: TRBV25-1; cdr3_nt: TGTGCCAGCAGTGTCACAGGGGGGTGGTCGACCCAGTACTTC; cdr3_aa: CASSVTGGWSTQYF
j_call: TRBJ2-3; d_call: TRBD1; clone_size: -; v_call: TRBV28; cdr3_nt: TGTGCCAGCAGAGGACAGGGGTGGTATACGCAGTATTTT; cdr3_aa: CASRGQGWYTQYF
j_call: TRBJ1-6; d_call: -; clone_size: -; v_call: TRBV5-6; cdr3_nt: TGTGCCAGCAGCTGGGCCTTAGGAGGGTTCTCCTATAATTCACCCCTCCACTTT; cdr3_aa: CASSWALGGFSYNSPLHF
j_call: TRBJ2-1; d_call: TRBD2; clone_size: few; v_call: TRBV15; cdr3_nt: TGTGCCACCAGCAGAGATTGGGCTGGCGGGGGGGCCAATGAGCAGTTCTTC; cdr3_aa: CATSRDWAGGGANEQFF
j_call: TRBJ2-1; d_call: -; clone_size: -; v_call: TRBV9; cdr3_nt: TGTGCCAGCAGCGTAGGCCTCCAGGGAATTTATGAGCAGTTCTTC; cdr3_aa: CASSVGLQGIYEQFF
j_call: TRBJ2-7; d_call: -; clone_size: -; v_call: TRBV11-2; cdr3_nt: TGTGCCAGCAGCTTAGACAGGGCGGCCTACGAGCAGTACTTC; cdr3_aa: CASSLDRAAYEQYF
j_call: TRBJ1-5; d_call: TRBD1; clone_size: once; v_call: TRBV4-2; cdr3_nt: TGTGCCAGCAGCCAAGCCGGGACAGGGCTTCAGCCCCAGCATTTT; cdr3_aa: CASSQAGTGLQPQHF
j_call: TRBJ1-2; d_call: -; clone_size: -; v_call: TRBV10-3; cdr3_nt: TGTGCCATCAGTGACTCTAAGACTGAAAGGGGCTACACCTTC; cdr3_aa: CAISDSKTERGYTF
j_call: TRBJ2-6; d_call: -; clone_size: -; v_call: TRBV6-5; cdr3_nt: TGTGCCAGCAGCCTACTGGCTGGGGCCAACGTGCTGACTTTC; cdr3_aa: CASSLLAGANVLTF
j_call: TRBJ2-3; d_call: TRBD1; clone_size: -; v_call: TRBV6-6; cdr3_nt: TGTGCCAGCAGTCGAATATGGACAGGATATATCGCAGATACGCAGTATTTT; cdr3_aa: CASSRIWTGYIADTQYF